This TCR beta chain appears in the sequencing data of a study of T cell responses to AZD1222 COVID-19 vaccine. CDR3 size: 16 residues. Germline CDR1 is MNHEY and CDR2 is SMNVEV (reference sequence). Trimming at V came to 4 bases and at J to 2 bases, leaving 9 bases not matched to a gene. Some clones are missing from TCRdb's copy, which holds only in-frame ones; the method was immunoSEQ multiplex PCR. The sample consists of some 97,000 clones, 92% of them appearing once. This chain uses TRBV27 with TRBJ2-3, with TRBD2 identical over 7 bases. The specimen was peripheral blood, collected on day 0 of AZD1222 vaccination. The receptor comes from an adult in good health. CDR3 in DNA: TGTGCCAGCAGTTCTGTCCTAGCGGATTACACAGATACGCAGTATTTT. Translating it yields CASSSVLADYTDTQYF.